A selection of T cell receptor beta chains follows, all from one sample in a study of blood T cells in healthy people across ages. TCRdb analysed the 5' RACE reads with MiXCR anew, one entry per CDR3 protein. The top ten clones hold around 0.75% of a sample with more than 900,000 distinct CDR3 sequences, approximately 25% of them seen once. These data were also reused for a study on T cells of mothers and their children.

The sequencing sample was made of blood. The receptors were gathered from a girl under 10 years old in good health. Each CDR3 is given with its conserved first and last residue. Each record gives: J gene, D gene, V gene, clone size, CDR3 protein, CDR3 DNA. The D gene is left open where the match is weak. The size field is filled for only some rows; it gives once, few, many or a size class.

TRBJ2-7 | NA | TRBV29-1 | NA | CSVKGGDYEQYF | TGCAGCGTTAAGGGCGGGGATTACGAGCAGTACTTC
TRBJ2-3 | NA | TRBV2 | few | CASRHIPGTDTQYF | TGTGCCAGCAGGCACATCCCGGGTACAGATACGCAGTATTTT
TRBJ1-1 | TRBD1 | TRBV18 | few | CASRDRGNTEAFF | TGTGCCAGTCGGGACAGGGGGAACACTGAAGCTTTCTTT
TRBJ1-3 | NA | TRBV28 | NA | CASSPRFGPARSGNTIYF | TGTGCCAGCAGCCCCCGATTTGGGCCCGCGCGCTCTGGAAACACCATATATTTT
TRBJ2-7 | NA | TRBV20-1 | few | CSALTDPRSYEQYF | TGCAGTGCCCTGACAGACCCAAGATCCTACGAGCAGTACTTC
TRBJ2-7 | TRBD1 | TRBV9 | few | CASSFYRDRGLGEQYF | TGTGCCAGCAGCTTCTACCGGGACAGGGGGCTCGGCGAGCAGTACTTC
TRBJ2-7 | NA | TRBV28 | few | CASSSSLMGAGEQYF | TGTGCCAGCAGTTCCTCACTTATGGGGGCTGGCGAGCAGTACTTC
TRBJ2-1 | NA | TRBV28 | few | CASSPSDYNEQFF | TGTGCCAGCAGTCCTAGCGACTACAATGAGCAGTTCTTC
TRBJ2-7 | TRBD1 | TRBV11-2 | NA | CASSPLNRDRGLPYEQYF | TGTGCCAGCAGCCCCCTCAACCGGGACAGGGGGCTCCCCTACGAGCAGTACTTC
TRBJ2-3 | NA | TRBV14 | NA | CASSQGILTTQYF | TGTGCCAGCAGCCAAGGGATCCTAACTACGCAGTATTTT
TRBJ2-4 | NA | TRBV7-9 | NA | CASSFAQANIQYF | TGTGCCAGCAGCTTTGCACAGGCAAACATTCAGTACTTC